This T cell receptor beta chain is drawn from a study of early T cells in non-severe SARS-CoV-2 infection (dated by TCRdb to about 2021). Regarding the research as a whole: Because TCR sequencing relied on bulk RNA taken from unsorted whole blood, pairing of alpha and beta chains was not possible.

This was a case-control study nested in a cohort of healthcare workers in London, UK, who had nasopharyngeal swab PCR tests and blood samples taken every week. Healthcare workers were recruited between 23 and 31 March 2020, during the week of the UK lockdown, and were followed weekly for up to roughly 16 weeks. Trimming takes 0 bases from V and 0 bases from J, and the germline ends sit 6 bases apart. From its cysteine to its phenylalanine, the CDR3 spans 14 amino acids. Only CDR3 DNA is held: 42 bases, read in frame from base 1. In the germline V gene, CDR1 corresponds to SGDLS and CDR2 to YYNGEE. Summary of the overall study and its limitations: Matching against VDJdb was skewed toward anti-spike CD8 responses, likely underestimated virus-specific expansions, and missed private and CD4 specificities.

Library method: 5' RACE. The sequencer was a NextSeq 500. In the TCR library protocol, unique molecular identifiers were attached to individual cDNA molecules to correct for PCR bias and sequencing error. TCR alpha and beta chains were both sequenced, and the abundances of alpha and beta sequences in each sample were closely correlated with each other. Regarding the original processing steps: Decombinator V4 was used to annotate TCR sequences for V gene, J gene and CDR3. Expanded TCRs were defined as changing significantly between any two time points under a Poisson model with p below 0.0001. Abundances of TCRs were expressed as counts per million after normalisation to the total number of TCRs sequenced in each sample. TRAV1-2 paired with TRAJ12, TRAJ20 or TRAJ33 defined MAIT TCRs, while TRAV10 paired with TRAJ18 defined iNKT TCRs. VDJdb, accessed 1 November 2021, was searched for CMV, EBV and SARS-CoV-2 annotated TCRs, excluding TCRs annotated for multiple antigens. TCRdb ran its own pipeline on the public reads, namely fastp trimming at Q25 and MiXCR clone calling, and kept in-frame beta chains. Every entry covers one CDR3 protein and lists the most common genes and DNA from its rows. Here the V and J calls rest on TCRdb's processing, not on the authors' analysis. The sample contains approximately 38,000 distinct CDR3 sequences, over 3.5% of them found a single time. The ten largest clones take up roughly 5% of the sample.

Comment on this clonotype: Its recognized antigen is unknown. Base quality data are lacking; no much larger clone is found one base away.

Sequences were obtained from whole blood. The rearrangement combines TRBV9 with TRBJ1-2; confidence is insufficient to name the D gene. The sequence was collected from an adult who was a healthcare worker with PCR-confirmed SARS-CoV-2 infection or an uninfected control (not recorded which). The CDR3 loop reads CASSVDTPNYGYTF. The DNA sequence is TGTGCCAGCAGCGTAGATACACCTAACTATGGCTACACCTTC.